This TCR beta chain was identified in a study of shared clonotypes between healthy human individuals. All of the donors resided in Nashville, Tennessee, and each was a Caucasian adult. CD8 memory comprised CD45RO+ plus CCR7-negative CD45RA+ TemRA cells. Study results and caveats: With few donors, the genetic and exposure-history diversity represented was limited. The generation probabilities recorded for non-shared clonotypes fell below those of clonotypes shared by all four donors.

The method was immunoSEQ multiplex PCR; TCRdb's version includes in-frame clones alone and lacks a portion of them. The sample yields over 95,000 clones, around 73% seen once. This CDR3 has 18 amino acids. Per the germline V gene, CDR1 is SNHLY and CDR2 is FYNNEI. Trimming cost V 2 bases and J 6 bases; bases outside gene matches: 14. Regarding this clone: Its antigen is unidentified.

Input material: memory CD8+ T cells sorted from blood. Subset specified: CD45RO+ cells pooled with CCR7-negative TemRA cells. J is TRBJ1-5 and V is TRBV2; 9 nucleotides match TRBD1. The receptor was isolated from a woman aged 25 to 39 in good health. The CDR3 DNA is TGTGCCAGCAGTGAACCCCTACACAGGGGGCTGTGGGGTCAGCCCCAGCATTTT. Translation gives CASSEPLHRGLWGQPQHF. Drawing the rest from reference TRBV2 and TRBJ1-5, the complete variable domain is EPEVTQTPSHQVTQMGQEVILRCVPISNHLYFYWYRQILGQKVEFLVSFYNNEISEKSEIFDDQFSVERPDGSNFTLKIRSTKLEDSAMYFCASSEPLHRGLWGQPQHFGDGTRLSIL.